One TCR beta chain is described in this entry. This clone was recorded only once. Its specific antigen is unknown. Base qualities are not recorded, but no much larger clone differs from it by a single base. The immunoSEQ Assay, a bias-controlled multiplex PCR, was used to amplify TCRbeta CDR3 regions from genomic DNA. From the authors' description of their analysis: Within the assay, amplification of reference gene primers was used to estimate how many nucleated cells each sample contained. To quantify the absolute abundance of each unique TCRbeta CDR3 rearrangement, sequence reads were collapsed and filtered. Productive Simpson clonality was computed per sample as the square root of Simpson's diversity index over productive rearrangements. Held by TCRdb, this immuneACCESS table contains in-frame sequences only and omits some clones. Under half of the omission traces to an unresolved V gene where checked; the cause of the rest is unknown. That table furnishes V, J and clone size, whereas the DNA furnished D and trimming. The sample includes some 270,000 clones, with around 86% observed a single time. The ten largest clonotypes hold around 1.5% of the sample.

Another Seattle source contributed samples from volunteer blood donors who had recovered from COVID-19. Collaborating institutions collected whole blood in K2EDTA tubes following their own protocols. Collaborator samples were shipped for TCRbeta analysis as frozen whole blood, isolated PBMCs, or DNA extracted from either sample type. The source of the sample is a study of blood T cell repertoires in COVID-19 (dated by TCRdb to about 2020). About the investigation overall: The collaborator samples originated in the United States, Italy and Spain and spanned the acute and convalescent phases of COVID-19. The material from the prospective study consisted of cDNA or gDNA derived from T cells, B-cell-depleted T cells, or PBMCs. Deeply sampled blood TCRbeta repertoires from subjects exposed to, actively infected with, or recovered from COVID-19 were included in the dataset. The repertoires were released in a freely available public database meant as a resource for research on the immune response to SARS-CoV-2. Samples were obtained from the ongoing ImmuneRACE study (first 160 participants) and from 1,254 subjects provided by 6 global collaborators. Sample metadata almost always included a de-identified subject ID, COVID-19 status, age in years and sex. Where HLA class I and class II types were available, the types were taken from metadata supplied by the sample provider, not from assay-based typing. The investigation overall reported the following: The quantity of clinical and demographic metadata differed by source and by participant and was supplied without curation.

The TCR sequence derives from a woman aged 60-75 years who had recovered from COVID-19. The sequencing sample was made of peripheral blood.

The CDR3 loop reads CASSVPGQAGGYTF. The DNA sequence reads TGTGCCAGCAGCGTACCGGGACAGGCGGGTGGCTACACCTTC. The sequence joins TRBV9 to TRBJ1-2; a stretch of 8 junction bases matches TRBD1. The junction shows trimming of 1 base on V and 7 bases on J, and the gene matches do not reach 6 bases of it. Sequences SGDLS (CDR1) and YYNGEE (CDR2) are obtained from the germline V gene. The CDR3 runs 14 amino acids, cysteine and phenylalanine included. Kept here is only the CDR3 DNA, which spans 42 bases and is read in frame from base 1.